The 27 T cell receptor beta chains presented below share a single source sample, sequenced in a study of technical replicates of blood from several donors. The repertoire was sequenced with immunoSEQ multiplex PCR; TCRdb's copy has only in-frame clones and lacks some. The sample carries about 75,000 clones, around 97% recorded once. The specimen sequenced was T cells isolated from PBMCs. Source of these receptors: a human donor in good health.

V usage is TRBV6-6 and J usage is TRBJ2-7, with a tentative D call TRBD2 (6 bases). CDR1 and CDR2 (germline): MNHNY, SVGAGI (reference sequence). Trimming took off 2 bases at V and 4 bases at J, with 9 bases between the two ends. The CDR3 is 13 residues long. CDR3 sequence: CASSYGGTYEQYF. As DNA, the CDR3 is TGTGCCAGCAGTTACGGGGGGACGTACGAGCAGTACTTC.

The chain uses TRBV13 and TRBJ2-3, with a possible D match to TRBD1 (6 bases). The V and J ends lost 5 bases and 0 bases respectively, with 9 bases between them. This CDR3 region has 14 residues. The germline V gene encodes CDR1 PRHDT and CDR2 FYEKMQ (reference sequence). CDR3 loop: CASSTRGSTDTQYF. The DNA of the CDR3 is TGTGCCAGCAGCACAAGGGGGAGCACAGATACGCAGTATTTT.

The rearrangement uses TRBV9 and TRBJ2-6; 7 positions match TRBD1. Losses at the gene ends were 2 bases for V and 0 bases for J; bases not matched to a gene: 5. Germline V gives CDR1 SGDLS, CDR2 YYNGEE. The CDR3 is made up of 17 amino acids. The CDR3 sequence: CASSVGTASSGANVLTF. CDR3 nucleotide sequence: TGTGCCAGCAGCGTCGGGACAGCGAGCTCTGGGGCCAACGTCCTGACTTTC.

This chain connects TRBV29-1 to TRBJ2-1; D gene unclear. Germline V gene lookup returns CDR1 SQVTM and CDR2 ANQGSEA. There are 14 residues in the CDR3. CDR3 sequence (DNA): TGCAGTTATAGTCCTACTGGTGACTGGGATGAGCAGTTCTTC. Protein: CSYSPTGDWDEQFF.

This chain uses TRBV25-1 with TRBJ1-1; TRBD1 agrees at 7 bases. This CDR3 contains 15 residues. The ends lost 1 base at V and 1 base at J; junction bases unmatched: 3. Germline CDR1 is MGHDK and CDR2 is SYGVNS. Here the CDR3 reads CASSESRTGNTEAFF. DNA for the CDR3: TGTGCCAGCAGTGAATCTCGGACAGGGAACACTGAAGCTTTCTTT.

The DNA of the CDR3 is TGTGCCAGTACCTCACGAGGAGAGGCCCCCATCGGCGAAAAACTGTTTTTT. It codes for CASTSRGEAPIGEKLFF. The genes are TRBV19 and TRBJ1-4; no firm D call. The germline V gene encodes CDR1 LNHDA and CDR2 SQIVND (reference sequence). The CDR3 runs to 17 residues. The V gene lost 7 bases and the J gene lost 8 bases, with 26 bases spanning the gap.

The gene calls are TRBV15 and TRBJ2-7; a possible D gene is TRBD2 (5 bases). Trimming shortened V by 3 bases and J by 4 bases, and 13 bases separated the two germline ends. CDR3 length equals 14 residues. Germline loops: CDR1 LNHNV, CDR2 YYDKDF (reference sequence). This chain's CDR3 is CATSRAVWTYEQYF. The CDR3, as DNA: TGTGCCACCAGCAGGGCCGTCTGGACTTACGAGCAGTACTTC. Filled out from reference TRBV15 and TRBJ2-7, the complete variable domain reads DAMVIQNPRYQVTQFGKPVTLSCSQTLNHNVMYWYQQKSSQAPKLLFHYYDKDFNNEADTPDNFQSRRPNTSFCFLDIRSPGLGDTAMYLCATSRAVWTYEQYFGPGTRLTVT.

The gene calls are TRBV28 and TRBJ1-5; 9 nucleotides line up with TRBD1. The CDR3 contains 17 residues. J lost 4 bases, V lost 3 bases, and 10 bases had no gene match. CDR1 and CDR2 (germline): MDHEN, SYDVKM. The CDR3 loop is CASSFFLTGGRNQPQHF. Written as DNA, the CDR3 is TGTGCCAGCAGTTTTTTTCTAACAGGGGGCAGAAATCAGCCCCAGCATTTT. Variable domain in full (rest from reference TRBV28 and TRBJ1-5): DVKVTQSSRYLVKRTGEKVFLECVQDMDHENMFWYRQDPGLGLRLIYFSYDVKMKEKGDIPEGYSVSREKKERFSLILESASTNQTSMYLCASSFFLTGGRNQPQHFGDGTRLSIL.

The chain uses TRBV29-1 and TRBJ1-2, with 10 bases fitting TRBD1. V dropped 3 bases and J dropped 7; count of bases not matched to a gene: 5. This CDR3 spans 13 amino acids. Per germline, CDR1 SQVTM and CDR2 ANQGSEA. Here the CDR3 DNA reads TGCAGCGTTGATGGGACAGGGGTATCTGGCTACACCTTC. Amino acid sequence: CSVDGTGVSGYTF.

The V and J genes are TRBV5-4 and TRBJ2-3; possibly TRBD2 for D (5 bases). V lost 5 bases and J 6 bases, leaving 22 bases between the germline ends. Per the germline V gene, CDR1 is SGHNT and CDR2 is YYREEE (reference sequence). The CDR3 loop spans 16 amino acids. CDR3 DNA sequence: TGTGCCAGCAGTTATAGGACCGGGATAGCCGGGGATACGCAGTATTTT. Protein sequence: CASSYRTGIAGDTQYF.

The chain recombines TRBV20-1 with TRBJ2-5, with 8 bases aligning to TRBD1. Germline V gives CDR1 DFQATT, CDR2 SNEGSKA (reference sequence). Losses at the gene ends were 5 bases for V and 9 bases for J; bases not matched to a gene: 5. CDR3 length equals 11 residues. The CDR3 loop reads CSAAGGRAQYF. The CDR3 DNA is TGCAGTGCTGCAGGGGGCAGGGCCCAGTACTTC.

J is TRBJ2-1 and V is TRBV14; D not resolved. V was clipped by 1 base and J by 3 bases, with 19 bases between them. The germline CDR1 and CDR2 sequences are SGHDN and FVKESK. The CDR3 has 18 amino acids. The CDR3 DNA reads TGTGCCAGCAGCCAAGGCCCACTGGGCGAGCAGAACTACAATGAGCAGTTCTTC. Amino acid sequence: CASSQGPLGEQNYNEQFF.

This sequence joins TRBV7-9 and TRBJ1-2; 9 nucleotides align to TRBD1. From germline, CDR1 is SEHNR and CDR2 FQNEAQ (reference sequence). The junction had 15 bases not matched to a gene; V was cut back by 5 bases and J by 8 bases. This CDR3 has 16 amino acids. CDR3 DNA sequence: TGTGCCAGCAGCAACCGTTTCCGGACAGGGGTTAGCGGCTACACCTTC. It translates to CASSNRFRTGVSGYTF. The complete variable domain, with remaining parts taken from reference TRBV7-9 and TRBJ1-2, reads DTGVSQNPRHKITKRGQNVTFRCDPISEHNRLYWYRQTLGQGPEFLTYFQNEAQLEKSRLLSDRFSAERPKGSFSTLEIQRTEQGDSAMYLCASSNRFRTGVSGYTFGSGTRLTVV.

This chain joins TRBV2 and TRBJ2-3, with D possibly being TRBD2 (6 bases). This CDR3 has 12 residues. Trimming stripped 6 bases from V and 3 bases from J, with 7 bases between. The germline V gene has CDR1 SNHLY and CDR2 FYNNEI. The CDR3 bases are TGTGCCAGCAGGGCGGGAACAGATACGCAGTATTTT. Protein sequence: CASRAGTDTQYF. Looking up the rest from reference TRBV2 and TRBJ2-3 gives the full variable domain: EPEVTQTPSHQVTQMGQEVILRCVPISNHLYFYWYRQILGQKVEFLVSFYNNEISEKSEIFDDQFSVERPDGSNFTLKIRSTKLEDSAMYFCASRAGTDTQYFGPGTRLTVL.

This chain joins TRBV11-3 and TRBJ1-5, with D possibly TRBD1 on 6 matching bases. The CDR3 extends over 14 amino acids. The germline V and J ends were trimmed by 4 bases and 5 bases, with 12 bases remaining between them. From germline, CDR1 is SGHNT and CDR2 YENEEA. The CDR3 loop reads CASSSTGEDQPQHF. The CDR3 nucleotides read TGTGCCAGCAGCTCGACAGGAGAGGATCAGCCCCAGCATTTT.

V and J are TRBV5-5 and TRBJ1-3; no clear D. This CDR3 region has 14 residues. CDR1 is SGHKS and CDR2 is YYEKEE in the germline V gene (reference sequence). With 0 bases removed from V and 8 bases from J, the gap between germline ends came to 12 bases. The CDR3: CASSLEAGRDTIYF. DNA for the CDR3: TGTGCCAGCAGCTTGGAAGCGGGGAGAGACACCATATATTTT. Using reference TRBV5-5 and TRBJ1-3 for the parts outside the CDR3, the full variable domain is DAGVTQSPTHLIKTRGQQVTLRCSPISGHKSVSWYQQVLGQGPQFIFQYYEKEERGRGNFPDRFSARQFPNYSSELNVNALLLGDSALYLCASSLEAGRDTIYFGEGSWLTVV.

J is TRBJ2-1 and V is TRBV27; D is unclear. The V gene's germline CDR1 is MNHEY and CDR2 SMNVEV (reference sequence). Trimming removed 3 bases from V and 7 bases from J, with 10 bases in between. CDR3 length: 13 residues. CDR3 sequence reads: CASSFAQLNEQFF. Written as DNA, the CDR3 is TGTGCCAGCAGTTTCGCACAGCTAAATGAGCAGTTCTTC.

This rearrangement joins TRBV2 to TRBJ2-5; TRBD2 matches 8 bases. This CDR3 has 16 amino acids. Losses at the gene ends were 3 bases for V and 3 bases for J; bases not matched to a gene: 9. Germline CDR1 is SNHLY and CDR2 is FYNNEI. CDR3 nucleotides: TGTGCCAGCAGTGACCCCCCGACTAGCGCAGAAGAGACCCAGTACTTC. Its protein is CASSDPPTSAEETQYF.

CDR3 loop: CASKLAGEGAEQYF. CDR3 nucleotides: TGTGCCAGCAAATTAGCGGGAGAGGGGGCCGAGCAGTACTTC. This rearrangement joins TRBV27 to TRBJ2-7, with 9 bases that match TRBD2. Trimming took 7 bases from V and 6 from J; bases not matched to a gene: 10. The CDR3 contains 14 residues. CDR1 MNHEY and CDR2 SMNVEV come from the germline V gene (reference sequence).

The V gene is TRBV19, the J gene TRBJ2-7, with TRBD2 matching 16 bases. CDR3 length: 16 residues. V trimming: 6 bases; J trimming: 2 bases; junction bases outside the gene matches: 4. Germline CDR1 reads LNHDA; CDR2 reads SQIVND (reference sequence). CDR3 in DNA: TGTGCCAGTAGCCCGGGACTAGCGGGAGGGCCCTACGAGCAGTACTTC. Its translation is CASSPGLAGGPYEQYF.

The chain recombines TRBV11-3 with TRBJ2-3, with 10 bases lining up with TRBD1. Germline CDR1 SGHNT, CDR2 YENEEA. After removal of 5 bases from V and 4 bases from J, the junction contained 9 bases not matched to a gene. The CDR3 has 16 amino acids. Here the CDR3 reads CASSPFAGQGADTQYF. The DNA of the CDR3 is TGTGCCAGCAGCCCGTTTGCCGGACAGGGGGCAGATACGCAGTATTTT.

This sequence joins TRBV2 and TRBJ1-2; 7 bases are a match to TRBD1. The length of the CDR3 is 14 residues. CDR1 SNHLY and CDR2 FYNNEI come from the germline V gene. Trimming at V came to 6 bases and at J to 4 bases, leaving 8 bases not matched to a gene. In DNA, the CDR3 is TGTGCCAGCAGGGAGGACAGGAACTCCTATGGCTACACCTTC. Translating gives CASREDRNSYGYTF. Based on the CDR3 plus reference TRBV2 and TRBJ1-2, the full variable domain is EPEVTQTPSHQVTQMGQEVILRCVPISNHLYFYWYRQILGQKVEFLVSFYNNEISEKSEIFDDQFSVERPDGSNFTLKIRSTKLEDSAMYFCASREDRNSYGYTFGSGTRLTVV.

The CDR3 loop is CASNRTPNQPQHF. The CDR3 DNA reads TGTGCCAGCAACAGAACTCCAAATCAGCCCCAGCATTTT. This chain joins TRBV28 and TRBJ1-5; no clear D. The V end was cut by 7 bases, the J end by 4 bases, with 11 bases between. Germline lookup yields CDR1 MDHEN and CDR2 SYDVKM. The CDR3 spans 13 residues. The full variable domain, with the rest looked up from reference TRBV28 and TRBJ1-5, is DVKVTQSSRYLVKRTGEKVFLECVQDMDHENMFWYRQDPGLGLRLIYFSYDVKMKEKGDIPEGYSVSREKKERFSLILESASTNQTSMYLCASNRTPNQPQHFGDGTRLSIL.

The chain is built from TRBV11-3 and TRBJ1-1, with TRBD1 matching over 9 bases. Germline CDR1 reads SGHNT; CDR2 reads YENEEA. The ends lost 5 bases at V and 1 base at J; junction bases unmatched: 5. The CDR3 is made up of 15 amino acids. The CDR3 DNA sequence: TGTGCCAGCAGCCCGGGGACAGGGACGAACACTGAAGCTTTCTTT. Amino acids: CASSPGTGTNTEAFF.

V usage is TRBV9 and J usage is TRBJ2-2; 8 bases fit TRBD2. The CDR3 has 16 amino acids. Unmatched junction bases numbered 7, after V lost 6 bases and J lost 0 bases. Germline V gene data show CDR1 as SGDLS and CDR2 as YYNGEE. The CDR3 loop reads CASTLAGGTNTGELFF. The CDR3 coding sequence is TGTGCCAGCACTTTGGCGGGGGGAACGAACACCGGGGAGCTGTTTTTT. Looking up the rest from reference TRBV9 and TRBJ2-2 gives the full variable domain: DSGVTQTPKHLITATGQRVTLRCSPRSGDLSVYWYQQSLDQGLQFLIQYYNGEERAKGNILERFSAQQFPDLHSELNLSSLELGDSALYFCASTLAGGTNTGELFFGEGSRLTVL.

The CDR3 spells CASSQDERELYEQYF. The CDR3 bases are TGCGCCAGCAGCCAAGATGAGCGGGAGCTCTACGAGCAGTACTTC. The chain joins TRBV4-1 to TRBJ2-7, with 8 nucleotides matching TRBD2. V shed 0 bases, J shed 3 bases, and the junction held 4 bases outside the gene matches. Germline CDR1 and CDR2: MGHRA and YSYEKL. CDR3 length: 15 amino acids.

This clone was observed a handful of times. The chain combines TRBV10-1 with TRBJ2-1, with D perhaps TRBD2 (5 bases). Germline CDR1 WNHNN, CDR2 SYGVQD (reference sequence). This CDR3 has 12 amino acids. V lost 3 bases, J lost 9 bases, and 9 bases lay in between. The CDR3 nucleotides are TGCGCCAGCAGTGACGAGACTATTGAGCAGTTCTTC. Its protein product is CASSDETIEQFF.